This T cell receptor beta chain was identified during a study of T cells in Graves' hyperthyroidism and ophthalmopathy. The table lists this clonotype with a few counts. RNA transcripts gave rise to amplified TCR beta CDR3 regions. The HTBI primer set was used in a first-round RT-PCR of the TCR CDR3. TCRdb reanalysed the multiplex PCR reads using MiXCR and keeps one entry per CDR3 protein. The sample lists more than 450,000 distinct CDR3 sequences, just under 20% occurring once. Together with thyroid ultrasound, orbital computed tomography, serum thyroxine and TRAb, clinical symptoms were used for diagnoses. The PBMCs had their origin in less than 13 ml of fresh peripheral blood. Trimming removed 10 bases at V and 5 bases at J, with 24 bases between. This CDR3 is built from 15 residues. Germline CDR1 reads MNHEY; CDR2 reads SVGEGT.

Sequenced material: blood. The rearrangement uses TRBV6-2 or TRBV6-3 and TRBJ2-7; D is tentatively TRBD1 or TRBD2 (5 bases each). The clonotype originates from a man aged 40-50 years with Graves' ophthalmopathy. The CDR3 loop is CATLPLSGRFDEQYF. CDR3 DNA sequence: TGTGCCACCCTCCCCTTGTCGGGACGCTTTGACGAGCAGTACTTC.